Shown below are 27 T cell receptor beta chains from a single sample sequenced in a study of shared clonotypes between healthy human individuals. Selected positively for CCR7 and CD45RO-negative, naive CD8 cells excluded terminally differentiated effector memory CD45RA+ cells. Using immunoSEQ multiplex PCR, the repertoire was profiled, and TCRdb retains in-frame clones only, with some absent. The repertoire holds about 2 million clones, less than 95% seen once, with 1.2% in the top ten. The source material was naive CD8+ T cells sorted from blood. These TCRs come from a man aged 18 to 29 in good health.

CDR3 amino acids: CASSSQWGPHWGELFF. DNA of the CDR3: TGTGCCAGCAGCTCCCAATGGGGTCCGCATTGGGGGGAGCTGTTTTTT. The chain recombines TRBV5-6 with TRBJ2-2; D is uncertain. Trimming took 3 bases from V and 8 from J, leaving 20 bases between them. CDR1 is SGHDT and CDR2 is YYEEEE in the germline V gene. The CDR3 is made up of 16 amino acids.

The J gene is TRBJ1-5, the V gene TRBV10-2; no reliable D call. V was cut by 2 bases and J by 0 bases, with 5 bases left in between. There are 14 residues in the CDR3. In germline, CDR1 is WSHSY, CDR2 SAAADI. CDR3 sequence: CASSETDSNQPQHF. DNA of the CDR3: TGCGCCAGCAGTGAGACAGATAGCAATCAGCCCCAGCATTTT.

The rearrangement links TRBV9 to TRBJ2-1, with 14 bases aligning to TRBD2. J gave up 9 bases and V 4 bases, and 6 bases lay outside the gene matches. CDR1 is SGDLS and CDR2 is YYNGEE in the germline V gene. The CDR3 loop spans 15 amino acids. CDR3 amino acids: CASSMGLAGDIEQFF. The CDR3, as DNA: TGTGCCAGCAGCATGGGACTAGCGGGGGACATTGAGCAGTTCTTC.

The genes are TRBV21-1 and TRBJ1-1. TRBV21-1 is a known pseudogene. CDR3 length equals 16 residues. In nucleotides, the CDR3 is TGTGCCAGCAGCGCAGGCGGGGGCTGGATGAACACTGAAGCTTTCTTT. Its translation: CASSAGGGWMNTEAFF.

The chain employs TRBV7-9 and TRBJ2-7; possibly TRBD1 or TRBD2 for D (5 bases each). This CDR3 region has 12 residues. With 4 bases removed from V and 4 bases from J, the gap between germline ends came to 8 bases. Germline assignment: CDR1 SEHNR and CDR2 FQNEAQ (reference sequence). CDR3 loop: CASSWDGYEQYF. For the CDR3, the DNA is TGTGCCAGCAGCTGGGACGGGTACGAGCAGTACTTC. Based on the CDR3 plus reference TRBV7-9 and TRBJ2-7, the full variable domain is DTGVSQNPRHKITKRGQNVTFRCDPISEHNRLYWYRQTLGQGPEFLTYFQNEAQLEKSRLLSDRFSAERPKGSFSTLEIQRTEQGDSAMYLCASSWDGYEQYFGPGTRLTVT.

V usage is TRBV5-1 and J usage is TRBJ1-3, with D tentatively TRBD1 (5 bases). Germline assignment: CDR1 SGHRS and CDR2 YFSETQ. Between the trimmed V and J ends, which lost 0 bases and 0 bases, there was a span of 16 bases. This CDR3 contains 18 residues. CDR3 protein: CASSLGVADKISGNTIYF. As DNA, the CDR3 is TGCGCCAGCAGCTTGGGGGTCGCGGACAAAATCTCTGGAAACACCATATATTTT.

This chain joins TRBV9 and TRBJ1-1; unclear D gene. Germline V gene data show CDR1 as SGDLS and CDR2 as YYNGEE. This CDR3 has 15 amino acids. V gave up 0 bases and J gave up 3 bases, with 12 bases separating them. The CDR3 sequence: CASSVDTRMDTEAFF. The CDR3 DNA reads as TGTGCCAGCAGCGTAGACACCCGCATGGACACTGAAGCTTTCTTT.

V and J are TRBV13 and TRBJ1-4; 9 bases map to TRBD1. Germline assignment: CDR1 PRHDT and CDR2 FYEKMQ (reference sequence). Unmatched junction bases numbered 9, after V lost 3 bases and J lost 7 bases. This CDR3 region has 16 residues. This CDR3 is CASSFFEGQGGEKLFF. CDR3 nucleotide sequence: TGTGCCAGCAGCTTCTTTGAGGGACAGGGAGGTGAAAAACTGTTTTTT.

The chain joins TRBV19 to TRBJ1-2; D is possibly TRBD1 (5 bases). In germline, CDR1 is LNHDA, CDR2 SQIVND (reference sequence). V lost 3 bases, J lost 8 bases, and 22 bases lay in between. This CDR3 is 16 amino acids long. CDR3 in amino acids: CASSISDDSWPEGYTF. CDR3 nucleotide sequence: TGTGCCAGTAGTATCTCCGATGACAGTTGGCCAGAGGGCTACACCTTC.

This clone was detected once. The CDR3 sequence: CASSLAQGQMYEQYF. CDR3 sequence (DNA): TGTGCCAGCAGCTTAGCCCAGGGACAAATGTACGAGCAGTACTTC. The chain joins TRBV7-6 to TRBJ2-7; maybe TRBD1 (6 bases). Germline V gene sequence: CDR1 SGHVS, CDR2 FNYEAQ. The CDR3 consists of 15 residues. V dropped 0 bases and J dropped 4 bases, with 13 bases sitting between them.

This clone appeared a single time. The genes are TRBV5-4 and TRBJ1-1; possible D gene TRBD1, 5 bases. V lost 0 bases to trimming and J lost 1 base, with 10 bases between them. CDR3 size: 15 residues. CDR1 is SGHNT, CDR2 YYREEE, per germline (reference sequence). The CDR3, as DNA: TGTGCCAGCAGCTTGGGGACGGGGGGGAACACTGAAGCTTTCTTT. Protein sequence: CASSLGTGGNTEAFF.

The rearrangement joins TRBV30 to TRBJ2-7, with D perhaps TRBD2 (5 bases). V shed 3 bases and J shed 2 bases, with 11 bases lying between them. CDR3 length equals 13 residues. Per the germline V gene, CDR1 is GTSNPN and CDR2 is SVGIG (reference sequence). The CDR3, as DNA: TGTGCCTGGAGGCCCCCGGGGACCTACGAGCAGTACTTC. It specifies CAWRPPGTYEQYF.

V usage is TRBV5-1 and J usage is TRBJ1-1; D may be TRBD1 (5 bases). Between the trimmed V and J ends, which lost 5 bases and 1 base, there was a span of 12 bases. There are 14 residues in the CDR3. Germline lookup yields CDR1 SGHRS and CDR2 YFSETQ. CDR3 nucleotides: TGCGCCAGCAGTTCACCGGGGGGGAACACTGAAGCTTTCTTT. Translation gives CASSSPGGNTEAFF. Supplemented by reference TRBV5-1 and TRBJ1-1, the full variable domain reads KAGVTQTPRYLIKTRGQQVTLSCSPISGHRSVSWYQQTPGQGLQFLFEYFSETQRNKGNFPGRFSGRQFSNSRSEMNVSTLELGDSALYLCASSSPGGNTEAFFGQGTRLTVV.

The gene calls are TRBV6-5 and TRBJ2-2; 9 bases match TRBD2. This CDR3 region has 15 residues. Germline-derived CDR1 and CDR2 are MNHEY and SVGAGI. With V trimmed by 0 bases and J by 7 bases, 3 bases remained unmatched. This chain's CDR3 is CASSYSILAGGELFF. The CDR3 nucleotides are TGTGCCAGCAGTTACTCGATACTAGCGGGCGGGGAGCTGTTTTTT.

This chain joins TRBV7-9 and TRBJ1-1; 7 bases agree with TRBD1. CDR3 length: 15 amino acids. After removal of 5 bases from V and 6 bases from J, the junction contained 12 bases not matched to a gene. The germline gives CDR1 SEHNR, CDR2 FQNEAQ (reference sequence). The CDR3 region has the DNA TGTGCCAGCAGCCAGCAAGGGGGCTTGGTCTCTGAAGCTTTCTTT. Translated, it gives CASSQQGGLVSEAFF.

This chain links TRBV5-1 with TRBJ2-7; 7 bases match TRBD2. Germline CDR1 is SGHRS and CDR2 is YFSETQ. There are 15 residues in the CDR3. J gave up 2 bases and V 0 bases, and 5 bases lay outside the gene matches. This CDR3 reads CASSLGSGKAYEQYF. CDR3 DNA: TGCGCCAGCAGCTTGGGCAGCGGGAAGGCCTACGAGCAGTACTTC.

V and J are TRBV25-1 and TRBJ2-1, with D perhaps assigned TRBD1 or TRBD2 (5 bases each). Germline V gives CDR1 MGHDK, CDR2 SYGVNS. With 9 bases removed from V and 5 bases from J, the gap between germline ends came to 20 bases. The length of the CDR3 is 15 residues. The CDR3 sequence is CASEVGESWDNEQFF. In DNA form, the CDR3 reads TGTGCCAGTGAAGTGGGGGAAAGCTGGGACAATGAGCAGTTCTTC. Combining the CDR3 with reference TRBV25-1 and TRBJ2-1 gives the whole variable domain EADIYQTPRYLVIGTGKKITLECSQTMGHDKMYWYQQDPGMELHLIHYSYGVNSTEKGDLSSESTVSRIRTEHFPLTLESARPSHTSQYLCASEVGESWDNEQFFGPGTRLTVL.

The rearrangement uses TRBV30 and TRBJ1-6; the D gene is possibly TRBD1 (6 bases). CDR3 length: 15 residues. In germline, CDR1 is GTSNPN, CDR2 SVGIG (reference sequence). V was clipped by 0 bases and J by 5 bases, with 11 bases between them. This CDR3 is CAWSVAGADNSPLHF. In DNA form, the CDR3 reads TGTGCCTGGAGTGTAGCAGGGGCGGATAATTCACCCCTCCACTTT.

The chain uses TRBV11-2 and TRBJ1-5; D is unclear. The CDR3 is made up of 13 amino acids. CDR1 and CDR2 from the germline V gene are SGHAT and FQNNGV. Trimming stripped 4 bases from V and 9 bases from J, with 13 bases between. Here the CDR3 reads CASSSTLAGPQHF. The DNA of the CDR3 is TGTGCCAGCAGCTCCACCCTGGCCGGGCCCCAGCATTTT. The full variable domain, in which reference TRBV11-2 and TRBJ1-5 provide the parts outside the CDR3, is EAGVAQSPRYKIIEKRQSVAFWCNPISGHATLYWYQQILGQGPKLLIQFQNNGVVDDSQLPKDRFSAERLKGVDSTLKIQPAKLEDSAVYLCASSSTLAGPQHFGDGTRLSIL.

This chain links TRBV7-9 with TRBJ2-1; 11 bases fit TRBD2. This CDR3 has 17 amino acids. CDR1 is SEHNR and CDR2 is FQNEAQ in the germline V gene (reference sequence). Trimming at V came to 5 bases and at J to 2 bases, leaving 8 bases not matched to a gene. The CDR3 bases are TGTGCCAGCAGCCCGCCCGGACTAGCGGGCACCTACAATGAGCAGTTCTTC. It specifies CASSPPGLAGTYNEQFF.

This chain connects TRBV30 to TRBJ2-1; D remains unclear. V lost 1 base to trimming and J lost 3 bases, with 4 bases between them. The CDR3 consists of 12 residues. Germline loops: CDR1 GTSNPN, CDR2 SVGIG (reference sequence). In DNA form, the CDR3 reads TGTGCCTGGAGTGAAGTCTACAATGAGCAGTTCTTC. This codes for CAWSEVYNEQFF.

The genes are TRBV5-1 and TRBJ1-5; tentative D call: TRBD1 (6 bases). This CDR3 has 15 residues. Germline V gene data show CDR1 as SGHRS and CDR2 as YFSETQ. V lost 1 base, J lost 1 base, and 9 bases lay in between. The CDR3 region has the DNA TGCGCCAGCAGCTTGACAGGGTCGAGCAATCAGCCCCAGCATTTT. As protein: CASSLTGSSNQPQHF.

The chain links TRBV27 to TRBJ2-7; D gene ambiguous. The CDR3 totals 12 residues. Germline lookup yields CDR1 MNHEY and CDR2 SMNVEV (reference sequence). The V gene lost 4 bases and the J gene lost 5 bases, with 9 bases spanning the gap. The DNA of the CDR3 is TGTGCCAGCAGTTCGAGGATTGACGAGCAGTACTTC. This translates into CASSSRIDEQYF.

The J gene is TRBJ2-5, the V gene TRBV5-6; 12 positions match TRBD2. The J call may be in error: the DNA end matches TRBJ2-7 better. Germline V lookup: CDR1 SGHDT, CDR2 YYEEEE. The CDR3 totals 14 residues. DNA for the CDR3: TGTGCCAGCAGCTTGGGACTAGCGGGAGACGAGCAGTACTTC. This sequence encodes CASSLGLAGDEQYF.

This chain uses TRBV5-4 with TRBJ2-5; no clear D. This CDR3 has 13 amino acids. Trimming removed 0 bases at V and 3 bases at J, with 6 bases between. Germline CDR1 SGHNT, CDR2 YYREEE (reference sequence). Written as DNA, the CDR3 is TGTGCCAGCAGCTTGGCCTCGGAAGAGACCCAGTACTTC. It translates to CASSLASEETQYF. The full variable domain, in which reference TRBV5-4 and TRBJ2-5 provide the parts outside the CDR3, is ETGVTQSPTHLIKTRGQQVTLRCSSQSGHNTVSWYQQALGQGPQFIFQYYREEENGRGNFPPRFSGLQFPNYSSELNVNALELDDSALYLCASSLASEETQYFGPGTRLLVL.

J is TRBJ2-5 and V is TRBV5-4, with D unresolved. The germline V gene has CDR1 SGHNT and CDR2 YYREEE (reference sequence). The CDR3 is 14 amino acids. Between the trimmed V and J ends, which lost 4 bases and 0 bases, there was a span of 10 bases. The CDR3 DNA reads as TGTGCCAGCAGCGATCGACACTACCAAGAGACCCAGTACTTC. Protein product: CASSDRHYQETQYF.

The genes are TRBV29-1 and TRBJ2-7; 7 nucleotides agree with TRBD1. The CDR3 length is 15 residues. From germline, CDR1 is SQVTM and CDR2 ANQGSEA. Trimming at V came to 0 bases and at J to 2 bases, leaving 7 bases not matched to a gene. DNA of the CDR3: TGCAGCGTTGAAGATTGGTCGACAGGGACCTACGAGCAGTACTTC. This encodes CSVEDWSTGTYEQYF.